This T cell receptor (beta chain) is drawn from a study of OX40 agonist ivuxolimab in advanced cancers. Overall study: A diagnosis of hepatocellular carcinoma, melanoma, renal cell or head and neck cancer was present in dose-escalation patients. Notes on the study in general: Among T cells, CD8+ cells averaged more expanded clones than CD4+ cells. The expanded peripheral T cells' antigen specificity was not determined.

It was autoimmune disease history or systemic immunosuppression that excluded patients. Method: immunoSEQ multiplex PCR; TCRdb's copy keeps in-frame clones and lacks some. The sample has tens of thousands of clones, roughly nine tenths seen once. Regarding this clone: Its target is not known.

V lost 3 bases to trimming and J lost 7 bases; unmatched junction nucleotides: 6. This CDR3 has 15 amino acids. Germline loops: CDR1 SGHVS, CDR2 FQNEAQ. The chain couples TRBV7-8 to TRBJ2-1, with TRBD1 identical over 10 bases. This clonotype was sampled from an adult with an advanced solid tumor such as melanoma, head and neck, liver or kidney cancer. This material consisted of CD4+ or CD8+ T cells sorted from blood, taken in a trial of the OX40 agonist ivuxolimab. The CDR3: CASSFGDRGGNEQFF. In nucleotides, the CDR3 is TGTGCCAGCAGCTTTGGGGACAGGGGAGGGAATGAGCAGTTCTTC.